The T cell receptor beta chain under discussion was sequenced for a study of T cells in Graves' hyperthyroidism and ophthalmopathy. Amplification of TCR beta CDR3 regions used RNA as the template. HTBI primers were employed in a first-round RT-PCR of the TCR CDR3. TCRdb itself ran the multiplex PCR reads through MiXCR, one entry per CDR3 protein. The repertoire includes 250,000 or so distinct CDR3 sequences, roughly 15% of them detected once, and over 25% sits in the top ten. This clonotype was recorded many times. The CDR3 loop spans 13 amino acids. V gave up 6 bases and J gave up 2 bases, with 10 bases separating them. Germline V gene lookup returns CDR1 LNHDA and CDR2 SQIVND (reference sequence).

The chain links TRBV19 to TRBJ1-1; D remains ambiguous. The sequence derives from a woman aged 50 to 60 with Graves' hyperthyroidism that later progressed to Graves' ophthalmopathy. The sequenced sample was blood. The CDR3 nucleotides read TGTGCCAGTAGCGAGGCGATTAACACTGAAGCTTTCTTT. Translation gives CASSEAINTEAFF.